This entry is about one T cell receptor beta chain. The antigen this receptor binds is unknown. Per-base quality was not reported, and no clone a single base away is much larger than it. Library generation was performed with the immunoSEQ multiplex PCR assay. For the multiplex PCR, a mixture combining 60 forward primers for TCR Vbeta segments and 13 reverse primers for TCR Jbeta segments was used. The CDR3 region of rearranged TCR beta genes was amplified from genomic DNA by a multiplex PCR assay. Amplified TCR beta libraries were sequenced as 87-base-pair reads on the Illumina HiSeq System. Per the source publication's procedure: A later analysis counted tens of millions of unique TCR beta chains across the 600 to 850 repertoires, and some 11 million of these chains were shared by at least two donors. To remove PCR and sequencing errors, raw reads were error-corrected and collapsed into unique sequences using a nearest-neighbor algorithm that merged closely related sequences. To assign V, D and J gene segments, CDR3 sequences were aligned to IMGT reference sequences. For a sequence to be retained, a match of at least six nucleotides was required to both a V gene segment and a J gene segment. A rearrangement counted as productive if the CDR3 had no stop codons and remained in frame with V and J, and every other rearrangement counted as non-productive. Following IMGT convention, CDR3 was defined as the stretch from the second conserved V-encoded cysteine to the conserved J-encoded phenylalanine. Sequences without an unambiguous match to a single V gene segment were excluded from the earlier analysis of several hundred of the donors. In an earlier analysis of 587 of the donors, V segments were called functional above 56.7% productive rearrangements and were called segregating when the between-donor standard deviation exceeded 5%. A statistical classification framework was developed to diagnose cytomegalovirus status using the catalog of TCR beta chain sequences. In a later analysis, V and J genes were assigned by comparing TCR nucleotide sequences against IMGT/GENE-DB human TR gene sequences. The TCRdist pipeline was used in a later analysis to assign CDR3 sequences and most-parsimonious VDJ recombination scenarios. In a later analysis, each TCR beta chain was defined by its CDR3 amino acid sequence together with its V-gene family, and reads lacking a unique V-gene family were excluded. As a way to deal with suspected cross-contamination and a sequencing artifact, a later analysis dropped more than 500 nucleotide sequences that were highly shared and had low generation probability. In a later analysis, a clonal expansion index for each public chain was calculated from normalized within-repertoire ranks of inferred template counts. Generation probabilities in a later analysis came from a VDJ recombination model fitted to out-of-frame rearrangements, and those results were checked against IGoR. A later analysis scored TCR-TCR, TCR-HLA and TCR-CMV co-occurrence with hypergeometric tests, applying a repertoire-size bias correction to TCR pairs. In a later analysis, false discovery rates were estimated by permuting HLA or CMV assignments 20 times. In a later analysis, co-occurring TCRs were grouped using DBSCAN, and TCRdist sequence similarity was added for clustering within HLA-allele-positive subsets. Repertoires with fewer than 30,000 or more than 120,000 public chains were left out of co-occurrence clustering, as were a handful of repertoires with anomalous nucleotide sharing. As stored in TCRdb, this immuneACCESS dataset retains in-frame rearrangements with V and J assigned. A fraction of the clones does not appear; measured against another copy, unresolved V genes explain less than half of the discrepancy, and the remainder lacks a known reason. The V and J calls and the clone size are those of that table, but D and trimming were determined from the DNA. This sample has around 65,000 clones in its table, and around 62% of those were observed once. 15% to 20% of the sample goes to the ten largest clones.

These data belong to a study of cytomegalovirus exposure and HLA in healthy donors (dated by TCRdb to 2017 to 2019). As for the study more broadly: According to an earlier analysis of a few hundred of the donors, about 170 million T cells yielded 117 million unique TCR beta sequences and more than 250 Gb of sequence data. Alongside the repertoire data, information on donor age, sex, ethnicity and CMV serostatus was compiled. The later analysis used no new phenotypic data to find candidate immune exposures, relying instead on TCR beta sequences and their occurrence across donors. An earlier analysis of about 620 of the donors applied high-throughput TCR beta sequencing to assess whether each TCR beta V gene segment acted as functional or pseudogenic. To predict cytomegalovirus infection status, the study brought together high-throughput TCR immunosequencing, statistical association of individual TCRs with disease status, and machine learning. All discovery cohort repertoires had been generated using a single sequencing platform. In a later genetic analysis, genome-wide SNP genotypes for about three fifths of the roughly 670 donors were used, and that subset was treated as a discovery cohort. Using immunosequencing, the study profiled T cell repertoires from 666 subjects and related those repertoires to cytomegalovirus serostatus. In addition to the first cohort of roughly 670 subjects, a separate validation cohort of approximately 130 different subjects was used. An early release that covered 640 HLA-typed donors contained 250 to 350 gigabases of sequencing data and 65 million to 100 million unique TCR sequences. The study aimed to test whether cataloging public T cell receptors could reveal signatures of past pathogen exposure. About 5 DR-DQ haplotypes were handled as single units for association and clustering, since linkage in the cohort was strong. Typing coverage varied by locus: about 629-640 donors for A, B, C, DRB1 and DQB1; approximately 520 for DQA1; more than 600 for DPA1; around 490 for DPB1. Of the roughly 400 genotyped donors, 70% to 90% were placed in the genetic ancestry cluster associated with self-reported Caucasian donors. A later analysis re-analyzed previously published TCR beta repertoires from 660 or so donors and added high-resolution HLA genotyping to study TCR occurrence patterns. Across approximately 400 genotyped donors of the cohort, an average of roughly 250,000 unique TCR beta nucleotide sequences per donor were sequenced, and roughly a sixth of those sequences were non-productive. Class I and class II HLA loci were covered by the typing at four-digit resolution.

Overall study results and their limits: A further reported finding was that TCR beta sequences accurately predicted the HLA-A and HLA-B alleles for most subjects in the first cohort. Specific HLA alleles were associated with 16,951 TCR beta sequences at a false discovery rate of 0.05 in a later analysis. In vitro tests confirmed that a few of the cytomegalovirus-associated TCR beta chains recognize cytomegalovirus antigens. The authors suggested that the approach could potentially be extended to other disease states and immunological phenotypes. Immune exposure information for the cohort was limited to CMV serostatus. In this cohort, only TCR beta chains were sequenced, and detectable features were limited by the absence of alpha or paired-chain data. Compared with the approximately 670-donor mean, donors in an Asian-associated ancestry cluster had fewer N-insertions in productive TCRs, according to a later genetic analysis. Presence/absence analyses assumed roughly uniform sequencing depth across donors, an assumption that may not hold. Broadly in line with IMGT annotations, most TCR beta V segments showed up in productive rearrangements about 87% or about 30% of the time in an earlier analysis of about 500 of the donors. In a later analysis, HLA-associated TCR beta chains showed more clonal expansion and lower generation probabilities than non-associated chains that were equally common. According to a later analysis, parvovirus B19, influenza, CMV and Epstein-Barr virus appeared linked to several top co-occurrence clusters. Most TCR sequences were seen in very few donors, while some public TCRs were found in many individuals. In the study, some 160 TCR beta chains were listed as associated with cytomegalovirus. Linkage disequilibrium might explain the correlated functional status among segregating V segments, but an unknown experimental factor could not be ruled out. When HLA alleles, especially DR and DQ, strongly co-occurred, TCR associations were difficult to assign to individual alleles. Because counts were too low, about 18 rarely observed V segments, including chromosome 9 orphons, were left out of the earlier analysis of a few hundred of the donors. Most CMV-associated TCR beta chains appeared to be HLA-restricted in a later analysis, and the HLA associations seemed to be driven largely by CMV exposure. Because HLA typing was missing for some donors at each locus, association tests included only the typed subset. A later genetic analysis associated a missense DCLRE1C variant with V-gene and J-gene trimming of TCR beta chains, and an independent cohort replicated the association. The classifier was reported to diagnose cytomegalovirus status with high specificity and sensitivity in both the original cohort and the validation cohort. According to a later analysis, TCR association rates differed among HLA loci, with DRB1 alleles showing the most associated TCRs and HLA-C alleles showing the fewest. A cluster of highly shared sequence variants was judged likely to represent a technical artifact of the sequencing pipeline.

The cohort was made up of about 670 healthy bone marrow donors. Cohort members were all nominally healthy when sampled, although unrecorded immune exposures were likely present. The donor tested CMV seropositive, placing the donor among the roughly 300 seropositive members of the cohort. A peripheral blood sample was collected from each donor, and TCR beta sequencing was performed on peripheral blood mononuclear cells. The Qiagen DNeasy Blood Extraction Kit was used to extract genomic DNA from the blood cell samples. This TCR came from a man aged 35-49 years in good health and CMV-seropositive. Specimen: PBMCs.

CDR3 loop: CASSPTGNQPQHF. The DNA sequence is as follows: TGTGCCAGCAGTCCGACAGGCAATCAGCCCCAGCATTTT. Recombination joined TRBV28 with TRBJ1-5; TRBD1 is perhaps the D gene, given 5 matching bases. Spanning cysteine to phenylalanine, the CDR3 consists of 13 amino acids. CDR3 DNA is the only sequence kept; it has 39 bases, read in frame from the first base. CDR1 and CDR2 are read off the germline V gene as MDHEN and SYDVKM. V gives up 5 bases and J gives up 2 bases, and the segment between their germline ends measures 7 bases.